These 13 T cell receptor beta chains were all obtained from the same sample, sequenced in a study of spatial heterogeneity in lung cancer. TCRdb processed the 5' RACE reads anew with MiXCR; each CDR3 protein has one entry. The sample shows around 87,000 distinct CDR3 sequences, approximately 12% of them seen only once. The time point: sample taken at primary tumor resection. The specimen comprised PBMCs, sampled at surgery. All receptors derive from a male donor with early-stage non-small cell lung cancer.

This clonotype has just a few counts. CDR3 sequence (DNA): TGTGCCAGCAGTGTCGGCTTAGACGCAGATACGCAGTATTTT. The encoded protein is CASSVGLDADTQYF. The chain uses TRBV2 and TRBJ2-3; D not certain. The CDR3 is 14 residues long. From germline, CDR1 is SNHLY and CDR2 FYNNEI. V dropped 4 bases and J dropped 4 bases, with 12 bases sitting between them.

The rearrangement joins TRBV12-3 or TRBV12-4 to TRBJ1-1; D is unresolved. The CDR3 contains 13 residues. V shed 3 bases and J shed 1 base, with 6 bases lying between them. The CDR3 loop reads CASSLSPNTEAFF. In DNA, the CDR3 is TGTGCCAGCAGTTTGAGCCCGAACACTGAAGCTTTCTTT.

This clonotype was counted at least ten times. The CDR3 spells CASSLDPSTGYIGFEQYF. In DNA, the CDR3 is TGTGCCAGCAGCTTGGATCCCTCTACAGGTTATATTGGCTTCGAGCAGTACTTC. The chain employs TRBV11-1 and TRBJ2-7; possibly TRBD1 for D (5 bases). Germline CDR1 SGHAT, CDR2 FQDESV (reference sequence). With 3 bases removed from V and 6 bases from J, the gap between germline ends came to 27 bases. The CDR3 has 18 residues.

This clonotype occurred many times. This chain links TRBV3-1 with TRBJ2-1; 7 nucleotides line up with TRBD1. CDR1 and CDR2 (germline): LGHDT, YNNKEL (reference sequence). Losses at the gene ends were 6 bases for V and 4 bases for J; bases not matched to a gene: 6. The CDR3 is made up of 14 amino acids. The CDR3 region is CASRLQGQYNEQFF. The CDR3 DNA follows: TGTGCCAGCAGGCTACAGGGACAGTACAATGAGCAGTTCTTC.

V is TRBV28 and J is TRBJ2-1; possibly TRBD2 for D (6 bases). Germline V gene lookup returns CDR1 MDHEN and CDR2 SYDVKM. V was clipped by 6 bases and J by 3 bases, with 12 bases between them. This CDR3 has 14 amino acids. The CDR3 nucleotides read TGTGCCAGCAGACCTGGGGGGAACTACAATGAGCAGTTCTTC. It encodes CASRPGGNYNEQFF.

This clonotype was counted ten times or more. The genes are TRBV3-1 and TRBJ1-1; D gene uncertain. Germline CDR1 reads LGHDT; CDR2 reads YNNKEL (reference sequence). V was trimmed by 9 bases and J by 4 bases, leaving 18 bases between them. The CDR3 has 14 amino acids. CDR3 DNA: TGTGCCAGTTCAACTACCCCCCGACCCACTGAAGCTTTCTTT. Translated: CASSTTPRPTEAFF.

This clonotype was detected many times. V gene TRBV6-2 or TRBV6-3 combines with J gene TRBJ1-1; D gene unclear. Trimming left V 5 bases short and J 1 base short, with 11 bases between. CDR3 size: 14 residues. The V gene's germline CDR1 is MNHEY and CDR2 SVGEGT. This CDR3 is CASSPARRNTEAFF. The CDR3 DNA is TGTGCCAGCAGTCCCGCTCGGCGGAACACTGAAGCTTTCTTT.

This clonotype was detected ten times or more. This chain uses TRBV6-1 with TRBJ1-2, with TRBD1 as a possible D gene (5 bases). Trimming stripped 7 bases from V and 4 bases from J, with 10 bases between. The V gene's germline CDR1 is MNHNS and CDR2 SASEGT. The CDR3 totals 12 residues. CDR3 nucleotides: TGTGCCAGCACTTTGACAGTCTATGGCTACACCTTC. This codes for CASTLTVYGYTF.

CDR3 residues: CAWRRAVLDGYTF. In DNA, the CDR3 is TGTGCCTGGAGGAGGGCGGTCTTGGATGGCTACACCTTC. The V call is TRBV30, the J call TRBJ1-2; D gene uncertain. Germline V lookup: CDR1 GTSNPN, CDR2 SVGIG (reference sequence). The CDR3 runs to 13 residues. Trimming removed 3 bases from V and 6 bases from J, with 14 bases in between.

This clonotype was counted a few times. The chain recombines TRBV20-1 with TRBJ2-2, with TRBD1 matching over 8 bases. Germline values: CDR1 DFQATT, CDR2 SNEGSKA (reference sequence). The CDR3 covers 16 residues. The V gene end was trimmed by 0 bases and the J gene end by 4 bases; junction bases not matched to a gene: 7. CDR3 bases: TGCAGTGCTAGAGATTCAGGGGGCGGTGGCACCGGGGAGCTGTTTTTT. This sequence encodes CSARDSGGGGTGELFF.

V gene TRBV2 combines with J gene TRBJ2-2; D not resolved. V dropped 1 base and J dropped 5 bases, with 8 bases sitting between them. CDR3 length equals 14 residues. Germline CDR1 reads SNHLY; CDR2 reads FYNNEI. In DNA form, the CDR3 reads TGTGCCAGCAGTGAAGAAAAAGTGACCGGGGAGCTGTTTTTT. Protein product: CASSEEKVTGELFF.

The V gene is TRBV9, the J gene TRBJ2-7; a possible D gene is TRBD1 (6 bases). Trimming cost V 2 bases and J 0 bases, with 9 bases left between them. Germline V gene sequence: CDR1 SGDLS, CDR2 YYNGEE. The CDR3 is made up of 14 amino acids. CDR3 in DNA: TGTGCCAGCAGCGTTCGACAGGACTCCTACGAGCAGTACTTC. As protein: CASSVRQDSYEQYF. Based on the CDR3 plus reference TRBV9 and TRBJ2-7, the full variable domain is DSGVTQTPKHLITATGQRVTLRCSPRSGDLSVYWYQQSLDQGLQFLIQYYNGEERAKGNILERFSAQQFPDLHSELNLSSLELGDSALYFCASSVRQDSYEQYFGPGTRLTVT.

This clonotype was seen a handful of times. This sequence joins TRBV7-3 and TRBJ2-3, with D tentatively TRBD2 (6 bases). The CDR3 loop spans 15 amino acids. V lost 2 bases and J lost 0, with 9 bases in between. Germline CDR1 reads SGHTA; CDR2 reads FQGTGA. CDR3 sequence (DNA): TGTGCCAGCAGCTTAGGCGGGATGAGCACAGATACGCAGTATTTT. Encoded protein: CASSLGGMSTDTQYF.